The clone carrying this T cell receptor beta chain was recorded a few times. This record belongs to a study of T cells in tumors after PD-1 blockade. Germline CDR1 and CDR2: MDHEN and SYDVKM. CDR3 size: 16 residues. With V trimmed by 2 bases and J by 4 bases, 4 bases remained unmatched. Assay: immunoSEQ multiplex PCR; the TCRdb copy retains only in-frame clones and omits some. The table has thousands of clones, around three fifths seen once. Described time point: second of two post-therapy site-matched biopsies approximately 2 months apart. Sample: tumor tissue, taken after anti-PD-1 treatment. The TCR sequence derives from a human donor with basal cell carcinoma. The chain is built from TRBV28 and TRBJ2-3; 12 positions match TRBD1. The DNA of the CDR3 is TGTGCCAGCAGTTTAGGAGGGACAGGGGGCGCAGATACGCAGTATTTT. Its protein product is CASSLGGTGGADTQYF.